The next 29 T cell receptor beta chains were all read from a single sample in a study of T cell responses to AZD1222 COVID-19 vaccine. Here immunoSEQ multiplex PCR was the method, and the copy in TCRdb shows in-frame clones only, minus some. The sample has some 150,000 clones; 93% are singletons. The starting material was peripheral blood, obtained on day 0 of MenACWY control vaccination. These receptor sequences come from an adult in good health.

The rearrangement links TRBV4-3 to TRBJ1-2, with 8 bases aligning to TRBD1. The CDR3 covers 15 residues. Germline V CDR1 and CDR2: LGHNA, YSLEER. J gave up 0 bases and V 4 bases, and 4 bases lay outside the gene matches. The CDR3 DNA reads TGCGCCAGCAGCCCGGACAGGGATACTAACTATGGCTACACCTTC. Translating gives CASSPDRDTNYGYTF.

V usage is TRBV28 and J usage is TRBJ2-1; TRBD2 might be the D (5 bases). Germline V gene sequence: CDR1 MDHEN, CDR2 SYDVKM. The CDR3 runs 16 residues. Trimming left V 6 bases short and J 6 bases short, with 21 bases between. CDR3 protein: CASSPPGSLRANEQFF. In DNA form, the CDR3 reads TGTGCCAGCAGCCCGCCCGGGTCTTTGCGGGCCAATGAGCAGTTCTTC.

This chain links TRBV14 with TRBJ2-5; D may correspond to TRBD1 or TRBD2 (6 bases each). V lost 3 bases and J 5 bases, leaving 19 bases between the germline ends. The CDR3 is 16 amino acids. Germline CDR1 and CDR2: SGHDN and FVKESK. The DNA for the CDR3 is TGTGCCAGCAGCCACCTGGGGGCTAGCGTTTTGGAGACCCAGTACTTC. The encoded protein is CASSHLGASVLETQYF.

This clone was picked up a small number of times. The rearrangement joins TRBV19 to TRBJ2-3, with unresolved D. Germline V gene lookup returns CDR1 LNHDA and CDR2 SQIVND (reference sequence). The CDR3 length is 12 residues. V was pared by 5 bases and J by 1 base, with 4 bases between. The CDR3 sequence: CASSPRTDTQYF. Written as DNA, the CDR3 is TGTGCCAGTAGTCCCCGCACAGATACGCAGTATTTT.

The chain is built from TRBV7-9 and TRBJ2-2, with 8 bases aligning to TRBD1. V trimming: 5 bases; J trimming: 1 base; junction bases outside the gene matches: 6. CDR1 and CDR2 from the germline V gene are SEHNR and FQNEAQ (reference sequence). The CDR3 is 16 residues long. Here the CDR3 reads CASSLPGQGNTGELFF. The DNA of the CDR3 is TGTGCCAGCAGCCTTCCTGGACAGGGGAACACCGGGGAGCTGTTTTTT.

V gene TRBV9 combines with J gene TRBJ2-3; 12 bases line up with TRBD2. CDR3 length: 16 amino acids. Germline CDR1 reads SGDLS; CDR2 reads YYNGEE. V lost 3 bases, J lost 4 bases, and 6 bases stayed unmatched. The CDR3 nucleotides are TGTGCCAGCAGCGACCTAGCGGGGGGGTCTTCAGATACGCAGTATTTT. Translated, it gives CASSDLAGGSSDTQYF.

The chain employs TRBV5-8 and TRBJ2-7; D unclear. Germline V gene data show CDR1 as SGHTS and CDR2 as YDEGEE. This CDR3 is built from 12 residues. V lost 1 base to trimming and J lost 6 bases, with 8 bases between them. The CDR3 loop reads CASSLPFGEQYF. In DNA, the CDR3 is TGTGCCAGCAGCTTGCCGTTTGGCGAGCAGTACTTC.

The J gene is TRBJ1-2, the V gene TRBV7-6; D unresolved. CDR3 length: 16 residues. Between the trimmed V and J ends, which lost 5 bases and 4 bases, there was a span of 20 bases. Germline-derived CDR1 and CDR2 are SGHVS and FNYEAQ. The CDR3 DNA reads TGTGCCAGCAGCCCGTTCTCCGTGGGGTCTGGCTATGGCTACACCTTC. This codes for CASSPFSVGSGYGYTF.

The V call is TRBV4-3, the J call TRBJ1-2, with 9 bases lining up with TRBD1. The CDR3 totals 14 residues. Germline loops: CDR1 LGHNA, CDR2 YSLEER. Trimming cost V 6 bases and J 3 bases; bases outside gene matches: 5. Written as DNA, the CDR3 is TGCGCCAGCAGTCAACGGGACAGGGACTATGGCTACACCTTC. Translating gives CASSQRDRDYGYTF.

The V call is TRBV5-1, the J call TRBJ1-2, with 9 positions matching TRBD1. The germline CDR1 and CDR2 sequences are SGHRS and YFSETQ. V shed 2 bases and J 3 bases; nucleotides not matched to a gene: 2. This CDR3 has 14 amino acids. The chain's CDR3 is CASSFTGGDYGYTF. The CDR3 DNA sequence: TGCGCCAGCAGCTTTACAGGGGGCGACTATGGCTACACCTTC.

The rearrangement links TRBV6-1 to TRBJ2-3, with D maybe TRBD2 (5 bases). Germline-derived CDR1 and CDR2 are MNHNS and SASEGT. Trimming took off 3 bases at V and 1 base at J, with 17 bases between the two ends. The CDR3 length is 17 residues. The CDR3 region is CASSDPGSVLRTDTQYF. In DNA, the CDR3 is TGTGCCAGCAGTGACCCGGGATCCGTCTTACGCACAGATACGCAGTATTTT.

The CDR3 protein is CASSEGVGGDTQYF. The CDR3 DNA reads TGTGCCAGCTCGGAGGGAGTGGGGGGGGATACGCAGTATTTT. V gene TRBV2 combines with J gene TRBJ2-3, with 7 nucleotides matching TRBD2. Germline trimming cut 8 bases from V and 6 bases from J; bases unmatched to any gene: 11. The CDR3 covers 14 residues. Germline loops: CDR1 SNHLY, CDR2 FYNNEI.

This clone was recorded only once. The V and J genes are TRBV19 and TRBJ1-6, with TRBD1 as a possible D gene (6 bases). The CDR3 sequence is 15 residues long. The V gene lost 7 bases and the J gene lost 7 bases, with 17 bases spanning the gap. Germline V lookup: CDR1 LNHDA, CDR2 SQIVND (reference sequence). DNA of the CDR3: TGTGCCAGTATCGCGGGACACTCGGGAAATTCACCCCTCCACTTT. The encoded protein is CASIAGHSGNSPLHF.

The gene calls are TRBV5-5 and TRBJ1-5; 8 bases match TRBD1. Trimming removed 0 bases from V and 4 bases from J; junction bases left unmatched: 9. This CDR3 has 17 residues. Germline V gene data show CDR1 as SGHKS and CDR2 as YYEKEE (reference sequence). This CDR3 is CASSLGTGNLRNQPQHF. CDR3 DNA: TGTGCCAGCAGCTTGGGGACAGGGAATTTACGGAATCAGCCCCAGCATTTT.

This clone was detected only once. The rearrangement joins TRBV24-1 to TRBJ2-7; unclear D gene. V was shortened by 3 bases and J by 1 base, with 6 bases between the two germline ends. Germline lookup yields CDR1 KGHDR and CDR2 SFDVKD. The CDR3 spans 13 residues. The CDR3 nucleotides read TGTGCCACCAGTGATCCGAGATCCTACGAGCAGTACTTC. Translating it yields CATSDPRSYEQYF.

The chain couples TRBV2 to TRBJ2-5; D might be TRBD1 or TRBD2, each matching 6 bases. CDR1 and CDR2 (germline): SNHLY, FYNNEI. The CDR3 contains 15 residues. The germline V and J ends were trimmed by 2 bases and 5 bases, with 15 bases remaining between them. The CDR3 bases are TGTGCCAGCAGTGAATGGCTAGGGGGGACGGAGACCCAGTACTTC. Translating gives CASSEWLGGTETQYF.

V is TRBV27 and J is TRBJ2-5; D is ambiguous. This CDR3 contains 13 residues. The V gene lost 5 bases and the J gene lost 0 bases, with 7 bases spanning the gap. CDR1 and CDR2 (germline): MNHEY, SMNVEV (reference sequence). CDR3 coding DNA: TGTGCCAGCAGTCCCGATTACCAAGAGACCCAGTACTTC. Its protein is CASSPDYQETQYF.

As to this clone: Within the sample, other DNA sequences also encode this same CDR3. This chain uses TRBV7-9 with TRBJ2-7; D unclear. The V gene's germline CDR1 is SEHNR and CDR2 FQNEAQ (reference sequence). The CDR3 extends over 12 amino acids. Trimming took off 1 base at V and 5 bases at J, with 6 bases between the two ends. The CDR3 coding sequence is TGTGCCAGCAGCTTAGAGGGTAACGAGCAGTACTTC. It encodes CASSLEGNEQYF.

The rearrangement uses TRBV19 and TRBJ1-5, with TRBD1 identical over 9 bases. Unmatched junction bases numbered 4, after V lost 2 bases and J lost 5 bases. The germline V gene encodes CDR1 LNHDA and CDR2 SQIVND (reference sequence). The CDR3 contains 15 residues. The CDR3 DNA reads as TGTGCCAGTAGTATACCCTGGACAGGGGATCAGCCCCAGCATTTT. As protein: CASSIPWTGDQPQHF.

This clone turned up a few times. CDR3 coding DNA: TGTGCCAGCAGTCACCGGACAGGGAACACTGAAGCTTTCTTT. Translation: CASSHRTGNTEAFF. The chain links TRBV6-5 to TRBJ1-1; 7 bases agree with TRBD1. The J segment lost 1 base and the V segment lost 5 bases, leaving 4 bases of the junction unmatched. CDR3 length: 14 amino acids. Germline V lookup: CDR1 MNHEY, CDR2 SVGAGI.

J is TRBJ2-1 and V is TRBV5-5; 9 nucleotides match TRBD2. V lost 3 bases to trimming and J lost 4 bases; unmatched junction nucleotides: 8. Germline CDR1 is SGHKS and CDR2 is YYEKEE (reference sequence). The CDR3 covers 16 residues. The CDR3 spells CASSSTLAGRYNEQFF. The CDR3 DNA follows: TGTGCCAGCAGCTCCACTCTAGCGGGGCGTTACAATGAGCAGTTCTTC.

This clone appeared a few times. The chain joins TRBV2 to TRBJ2-7; D is perhaps TRBD2 (6 bases). Looked up from germline, CDR1 is SNHLY and CDR2 is FYNNEI. This CDR3 comprises 12 residues. The V end was cut by 6 bases, the J end by 7 bases, with 13 bases between. The CDR3 DNA reads TGTGCCAGCAGGGAGGCCGGGAGAGAGCAGTACTTC. Protein product: CASREAGREQYF.

This chain links TRBV19 with TRBJ1-1; D is unclear. With 5 bases removed from V and 1 base from J, the gap between germline ends came to 14 bases. CDR1 is LNHDA, CDR2 SQIVND, per germline (reference sequence). This CDR3 has 15 amino acids. Here the CDR3 DNA reads TGTGCCAGTAGTGCCACGGCCCTAGGGAACACTGAAGCTTTCTTT. This encodes CASSATALGNTEAFF.

This rearrangement joins TRBV3-1 (or the pseudogene TRBV3-2) to TRBJ1-2, with TRBD1 identical over 7 bases. Germline V lookup: CDR1 LGHDT, CDR2 YNNKEL (reference sequence). V was clipped by 0 bases and J by 7 bases; unmatched bases: 5. The CDR3 is made up of 14 amino acids. This CDR3 reads CASSQEFAGGGYTF. CDR3 sequence (DNA): TGTGCCAGCAGCCAAGAGTTCGCAGGGGGTGGCTACACCTTC.

This chain joins TRBV15 and TRBJ2-1; D may be TRBD2 (6 bases). Per germline, CDR1 LNHNV and CDR2 YYDKDF (reference sequence). V dropped 1 base and J dropped 7 bases, with 11 bases sitting between them. The length of the CDR3 is 14 residues. This chain's CDR3 is CATSRGETSNEQFF. CDR3 nucleotide sequence: TGTGCCACCAGCAGAGGGGAGACTAGTAATGAGCAGTTCTTC.

V is TRBV12-3 or TRBV12-4 and J is TRBJ1-3, with unresolved D. V lost 11 bases to trimming and J lost 11 bases, with 22 bases between them. The CDR3 totals 13 residues. The CDR3 here is CASAVMVAEAIYF. The CDR3 DNA follows: TGTGCCTCAGCAGTGATGGTGGCAGAAGCCATATATTTT.

The chain employs TRBV19 and TRBJ1-4; D might be TRBD1 (5 bases). V was clipped by 6 bases and J by 8 bases, with 16 bases between them. Looked up from germline, CDR1 is LNHDA and CDR2 is SQIVND (reference sequence). CDR3 length: 14 amino acids. The CDR3 region has the DNA TGTGCCAGTAGACAAAGGGGATTAAAGGAAAAACTGTTTTTT. Encoded protein: CASRQRGLKEKLFF.

This rearrangement joins TRBV14 to TRBJ2-7; D may be TRBD2 (5 bases). This CDR3 is 13 amino acids long. V lost 3 bases, J lost 3 bases, and 9 bases lay in between. The germline V gene encodes CDR1 SGHDN and CDR2 FVKESK. The CDR3: CASSHGVGYEQYF. CDR3 nucleotides: TGTGCCAGCAGCCACGGGGTTGGCTACGAGCAGTACTTC.

The chain has TRBV10-1 and TRBJ2-6; TRBD1 agrees at 7 bases. The CDR3 consists of 18 residues. Trimming at V came to 10 bases and at J to 0 bases, leaving 15 bases not matched to a gene. Germline-derived CDR1 and CDR2 are WNHNN and SYGVQD (reference sequence). The CDR3 loop reads CAILTLGGQSSGANVLTF. Written as DNA, the CDR3 is TGCGCCATCCTGACCTTAGGGGGCCAGAGCTCTGGGGCCAACGTCCTGACTTTC.